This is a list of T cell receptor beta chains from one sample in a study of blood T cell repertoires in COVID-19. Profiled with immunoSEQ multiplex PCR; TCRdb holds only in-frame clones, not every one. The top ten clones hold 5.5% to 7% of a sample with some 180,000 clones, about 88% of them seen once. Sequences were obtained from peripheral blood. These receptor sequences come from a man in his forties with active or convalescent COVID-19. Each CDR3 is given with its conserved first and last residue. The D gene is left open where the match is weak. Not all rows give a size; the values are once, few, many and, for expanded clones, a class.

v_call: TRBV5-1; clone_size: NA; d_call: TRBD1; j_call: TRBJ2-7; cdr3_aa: CASSFGTGLYEQYF; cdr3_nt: TGCGCCAGCAGCTTCGGGACAGGCCTCTACGAGCAGTACTTC
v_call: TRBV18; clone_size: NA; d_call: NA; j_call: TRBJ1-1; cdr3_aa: CASSPPGTEAFF; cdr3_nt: TGTGCCAGCTCACCGCCGGGGACTGAAGCTTTCTTT
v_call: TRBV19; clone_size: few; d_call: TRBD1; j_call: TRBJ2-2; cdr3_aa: CATSSLGQGITGELFF; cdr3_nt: TGTGCCACCTCGTCCTTAGGACAGGGAATCACCGGGGAGCTGTTTTTT
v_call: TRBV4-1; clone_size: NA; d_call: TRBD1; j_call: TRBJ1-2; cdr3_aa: CASSQVKSGQDYGYTF; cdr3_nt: TGCGCCAGCAGCCAAGTTAAATCGGGACAGGACTATGGCTACACCTTC
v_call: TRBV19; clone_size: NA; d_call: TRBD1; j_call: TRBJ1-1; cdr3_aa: CASGWGQLNTEAFF; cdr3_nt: TGTGCCAGTGGATGGGGACAGTTGAACACTGAAGCTTTCTTT
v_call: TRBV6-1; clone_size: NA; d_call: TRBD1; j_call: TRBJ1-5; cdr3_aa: CASSAGTGTGNQPQHF; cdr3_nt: TGTGCCAGCAGTGCCGGGACAGGCACCGGCAATCAGCCCCAGCATTTT
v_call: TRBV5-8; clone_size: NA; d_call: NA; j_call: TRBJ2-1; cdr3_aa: CASSLRGWGNEQFF; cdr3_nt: TGTGCCAGCAGCCTGAGGGGGTGGGGCAATGAGCAGTTCTTC
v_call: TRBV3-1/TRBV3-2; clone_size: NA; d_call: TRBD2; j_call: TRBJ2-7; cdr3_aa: CASSRGRVDYEQYF; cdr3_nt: TGTGCCAGCAGCCGTGGGAGGGTGGACTACGAGCAGTACTTC
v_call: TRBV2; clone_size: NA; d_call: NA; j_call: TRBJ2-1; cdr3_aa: CASSDLYNEQFF; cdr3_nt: TGTGCCAGCAGTGATCTCTACAATGAGCAGTTCTTC
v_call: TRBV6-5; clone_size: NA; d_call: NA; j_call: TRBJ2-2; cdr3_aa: CASSPRGNTGELFF; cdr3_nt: TGTGCCAGCAGTCCCAGGGGGAACACCGGGGAGCTGTTTTTT
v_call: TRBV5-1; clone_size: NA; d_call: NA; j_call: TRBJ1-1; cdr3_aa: CASSFSQLNTEAFF; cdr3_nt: TGCGCCAGCAGCTTTTCGCAGTTGAACACTGAAGCTTTCTTT
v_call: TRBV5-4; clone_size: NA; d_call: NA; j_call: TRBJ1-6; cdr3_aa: CASSLGYESPLHF; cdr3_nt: TGTGCCAGCAGCTTGGGTTATGAGTCACCCCTCCACTTT
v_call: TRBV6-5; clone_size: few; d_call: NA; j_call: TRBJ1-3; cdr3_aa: CASSYSWVQGGNTIYF; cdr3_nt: TGTGCCAGCAGTTACTCGTGGGTTCAGGGGGGAAACACCATATATTTT
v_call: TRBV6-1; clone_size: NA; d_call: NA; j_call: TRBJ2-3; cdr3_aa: CASSEGGSTDTQYF; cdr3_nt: TGTGCCAGCAGTGAAGGGGGCAGCACAGATACGCAGTATTTT
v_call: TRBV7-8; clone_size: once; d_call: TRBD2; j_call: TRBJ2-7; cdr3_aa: CASSLGTSGSYEQYF; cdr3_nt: TGTGCCAGCAGCTTGGGGACTAGCGGATCCTACGAGCAGTACTTC
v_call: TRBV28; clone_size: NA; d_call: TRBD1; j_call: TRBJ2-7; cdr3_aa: CASSGMPGQPFGGYEQYF; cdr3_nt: TGTGCCAGCAGTGGAATGCCGGGACAGCCTTTTGGTGGGTACGAGCAGTACTTC
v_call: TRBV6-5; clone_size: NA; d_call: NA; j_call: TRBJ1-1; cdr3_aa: CASSYSGGTEAFF; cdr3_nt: TGTGCCAGCAGTTACTCAGGAGGCACTGAAGCTTTCTTT
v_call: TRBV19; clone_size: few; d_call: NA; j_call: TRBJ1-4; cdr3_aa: CASRNNHDNANEKLFF; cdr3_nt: TGTGCCAGTAGAAATAATCATGACAACGCTAATGAAAAACTGTTTTTT
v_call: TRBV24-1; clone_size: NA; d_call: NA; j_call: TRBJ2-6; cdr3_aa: CATSDGLRKSGANVLTF; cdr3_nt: TGTGCCACCAGTGACGGACTTCGTAAGTCTGGGGCCAACGTCCTGACTTTC
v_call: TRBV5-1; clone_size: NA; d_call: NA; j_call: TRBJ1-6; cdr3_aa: CASALSSYNSPLHF; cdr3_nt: TGCGCCAGCGCCTTGAGCTCCTATAATTCACCCCTCCACTTT
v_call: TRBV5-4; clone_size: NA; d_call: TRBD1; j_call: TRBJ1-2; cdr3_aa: CASTPDRGYGYTF; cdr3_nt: TGTGCCAGCACCCCTGACAGGGGCTATGGCTACACCTTC
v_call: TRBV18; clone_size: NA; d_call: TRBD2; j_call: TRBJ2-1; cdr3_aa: CASSQGLAENNEQFF; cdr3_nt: TGTGCCAGCTCACAGGGACTAGCGGAAAACAATGAGCAGTTCTTC
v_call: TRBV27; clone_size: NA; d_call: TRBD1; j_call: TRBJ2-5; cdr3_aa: CASSSSDREETQYF; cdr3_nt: TGTGCCAGCAGTTCCTCGGACAGGGAAGAGACCCAGTACTTC
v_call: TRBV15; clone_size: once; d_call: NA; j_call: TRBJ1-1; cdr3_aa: CATSTWPHRAANTEAFF; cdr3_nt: TGTGCCACCAGCACCTGGCCGCACAGGGCCGCGAACACTGAAGCTTTCTTT
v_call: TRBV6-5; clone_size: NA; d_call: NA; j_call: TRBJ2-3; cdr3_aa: CASSYSPPGALDTQYF; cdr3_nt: TGTGCCAGCAGTTACTCCCCGCCAGGGGCGCTCGATACGCAGTATTTT
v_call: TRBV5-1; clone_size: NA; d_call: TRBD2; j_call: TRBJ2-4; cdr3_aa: CASSGGLAGKNIQYF; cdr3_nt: TGCGCCAGCAGCGGGGGACTAGCGGGCAAAAACATTCAGTACTTC
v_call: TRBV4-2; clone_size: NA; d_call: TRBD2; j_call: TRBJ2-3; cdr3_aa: CASSPVSSGSPDTQYF; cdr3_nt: TGTGCCAGCAGCCCAGTCTCTAGCGGGAGTCCAGATACGCAGTATTTT
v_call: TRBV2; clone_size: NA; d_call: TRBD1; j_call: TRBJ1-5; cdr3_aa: CASSIDRGNGQPQHF; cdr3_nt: TGTGCCAGCAGCATTGACAGGGGGAACGGTCAGCCCCAGCATTTT
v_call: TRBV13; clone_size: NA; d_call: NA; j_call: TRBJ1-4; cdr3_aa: CASSLEVESREKLFF; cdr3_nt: TGTGCCAGCAGCTTAGAGGTGGAATCTAGGGAAAAACTGTTTTTT